This entry lists 15 T cell receptor beta chains sequenced from one sample in a study of blood T cell repertoires in COVID-19. The assay was immunoSEQ multiplex PCR, and TCRdb's table has in-frame clones only and misses some. The data show 350,000 to 450,000 clones, with 89% seen just once and about 1.8% held by the top ten. Specimen: PBMCs or T cells enriched from blood (not recorded which). Source of these receptors: a woman aged 25 to 39 who had recovered from COVID-19.

The V and J genes are TRBV6-5 and TRBJ1-2; TRBD1 might be the D (6 bases). Germline assignment: CDR1 MNHEY and CDR2 SVGAGI. V lost 6 bases to trimming and J lost 4 bases, with 18 bases between them. The CDR3 is made up of 15 amino acids. The CDR3 sequence is CASRGDRLGFYGYTF. CDR3 in DNA: TGTGCCAGCAGGGGAGACAGGTTAGGATTCTATGGCTACACCTTC.

This chain joins TRBV27 and TRBJ2-7, with 8 nucleotides matching TRBD1. With 6 bases clipped from V and 2 bases from J, the junction kept 15 bases outside the gene matches. Per the germline V gene, CDR1 is MNHEY and CDR2 is SMNVEV (reference sequence). CDR3 length equals 17 residues. CDR3 nucleotides: TGTGCCAGCAGCCAAGGGTCAAACAGGGGGGATACCTACGAGCAGTACTTC. It specifies CASSQGSNRGDTYEQYF.

A few counts support this clone. This rearrangement joins TRBV11-2 to TRBJ1-2; 9 nucleotides align to TRBD1. The CDR3 runs 15 residues. Germline V gives CDR1 SGHAT, CDR2 FQNNGV. The J segment lost 3 bases and the V segment lost 5 bases, leaving 7 bases of the junction unmatched. CDR3 protein: CASSPGQGRYYGYTF. The CDR3 DNA reads TGTGCCAGCAGCCCCGGACAGGGGCGATACTATGGCTACACCTTC.

This chain uses TRBV3-1 (or the pseudogene TRBV3-2) with TRBJ2-7; no reliable D call. The CDR3 length is 14 residues. Trimming pared 1 base from V and 0 bases from J, leaving 7 bases between. CDR1 is LGHDT, CDR2 YNNKEL, per germline (reference sequence). CDR3 amino acids: CASSQGRSSYEQYF. Here the CDR3 DNA reads TGTGCCAGCAGCCAAGGCCGGAGCTCCTACGAGCAGTACTTC.

The rearrangement joins TRBV14 to TRBJ2-5; the D gene is possibly TRBD1 (6 bases). CDR1 is SGHDN, CDR2 FVKESK, per germline. This CDR3 is 17 amino acids long. Trimming left V 2 bases short and J 4 bases short, with 20 bases between. The CDR3 is CASSQRGRVGVGETQYF. CDR3 in DNA: TGTGCCAGCAGCCAAAGGGGGAGAGTAGGGGTTGGAGAGACCCAGTACTTC.

This rearrangement joins TRBV24-1 to TRBJ2-1, with TRBD2 matching over 7 bases. The J segment lost 4 bases and the V segment lost 3 bases, leaving 11 bases of the junction unmatched. The germline gives CDR1 KGHDR, CDR2 SFDVKD. The CDR3 sequence is 17 residues long. The CDR3 sequence is CATSDGSGRRVYNEQFF. The CDR3 bases are TGTGCCACCAGTGATGGGTCCGGGAGGCGGGTGTACAATGAGCAGTTCTTC.

The chain employs TRBV20-1 and TRBJ2-1; the match to TRBD2 covers 12 bases. CDR3 length equals 18 residues. Germline assignment: CDR1 DFQATT and CDR2 SNEGSKA (reference sequence). Trimming at V came to 3 bases and at J to 1 base, leaving 10 bases not matched to a gene. CDR3 DNA: TGCAGTGCTAGTCACCCCCCGACTAGCGGGAGATCCTACAATGAGCAGTTCTTC. It translates to CSASHPPTSGRSYNEQFF.

This chain connects TRBV19 to TRBJ2-7, with TRBD2 matching 12 bases. Germline V gene sequence: CDR1 LNHDA, CDR2 SQIVND (reference sequence). This CDR3 has 15 residues. V dropped 3 bases and J dropped 0; count of bases not matched to a gene: 0. The CDR3 spells CASSMGLAGSYEQYF. The CDR3 nucleotides read TGTGCCAGTAGTATGGGACTAGCGGGCTCCTACGAGCAGTACTTC.

The rearrangement joins TRBV19 to TRBJ1-4; D is possibly TRBD1 (5 bases). Trimming cost V 5 bases and J 5 bases, with 12 bases left between them. The V gene's germline CDR1 is LNHDA and CDR2 SQIVND (reference sequence). The CDR3 has 14 residues. The CDR3 protein is CASSPQASNEKLFF. The CDR3 DNA sequence: TGTGCCAGTAGTCCACAGGCGTCGAATGAAAAACTGTTTTTT. Drawing the rest from reference TRBV19 and TRBJ1-4, the complete variable domain is DGGITQSPKYLFRKEGQNVTLSCEQNLNHDAMYWYRQDPGQGLRLIYYSQIVNDFQKGDIAEGYSVSREKKESFPLTVTSAQKNPTAFYLCASSPQASNEKLFFGSGTQLSVL.

This clone appeared once. This rearrangement joins TRBV3-1 (or the pseudogene TRBV3-2) to TRBJ1-4; no clear D gene. Germline loops: CDR1 LGHDT, CDR2 YNNKEL (reference sequence). V shed 4 bases and J shed 6 bases, with 6 bases lying between them. The CDR3 consists of 12 residues. CDR3 coding DNA: TGTGCCAGCAGCCGTCTATATGAAAAACTGTTTTTT. This translates into CASSRLYEKLFF.

The gene calls are TRBV6-1 and TRBJ2-7, with 9 positions matching TRBD1. The length of the CDR3 is 15 residues. The V and J ends lost 3 bases and 3 bases, in that order; junction bases with no gene match: 6. Germline V CDR1 and CDR2: MNHNS, SASEGT. This CDR3 is CASSEGTGSVYEQYF. The CDR3 region has the DNA TGTGCCAGCAGTGAGGGGACAGGGTCGGTCTACGAGCAGTACTTC.

V is TRBV7-2 and J is TRBJ1-1; TRBD1 matches at 7 bases. This CDR3 has 16 residues. Trimming at V came to 0 bases and at J to 0 bases, leaving 4 bases not matched to a gene. Germline loops: CDR1 SGHTA, CDR2 FQGNSA. CDR3 amino acids: CASSLAVTGLNTEAFF. The CDR3 DNA reads TGTGCCAGCAGCTTAGCAGTGACAGGGCTGAACACTGAAGCTTTCTTT.

This chain joins TRBV7-9 and TRBJ2-2; possibly TRBD1 for D (6 bases). This CDR3 contains 15 residues. Germline CDR1 and CDR2: SEHNR and FQNEAQ (reference sequence). V shed 1 base and J shed 7 bases, with 13 bases lying between them. The chain's CDR3 is CASSLEQGRSGELFF. As DNA, the CDR3 is TGTGCCAGCAGCTTAGAACAGGGTCGTAGCGGGGAGCTGTTTTTT. The full variable domain, its missing parts supplied by reference TRBV7-9 and TRBJ2-2, is DTGVSQNPRHKITKRGQNVTFRCDPISEHNRLYWYRQTLGQGPEFLTYFQNEAQLEKSRLLSDRFSAERPKGSFSTLEIQRTEQGDSAMYLCASSLEQGRSGELFFGEGSRLTVL.

The rearrangement uses TRBV11-3 and TRBJ2-1; 8 bases line up with TRBD1. Germline V gene sequence: CDR1 SGHNT, CDR2 YENEEA. The V and J ends lost 0 bases and 6 bases, in that order; junction bases with no gene match: 7. The CDR3 extends over 16 amino acids. CDR3 in amino acids: CASSLEARGPFNEQFF. CDR3 bases: TGTGCCAGCAGCTTAGAGGCCAGGGGGCCTTTCAATGAGCAGTTCTTC.

The chain uses TRBV5-1 and TRBJ1-6; D possibly corresponds to TRBD1 (5 bases). The V end lost 2 bases, the J end lost 11 bases, and 17 bases lay between the germline ends. Germline-derived CDR1 and CDR2 are SGHRS and YFSETQ. CDR3 size: 15 residues. CDR3: CASSFGGTAVAPLHF. The CDR3 coding sequence is TGCGCCAGCAGCTTTGGCGGGACGGCTGTTGCACCCCTCCACTTT.